This TCR beta chain was recovered during a study of shared T cell receptors in the human thymus. Trimming shortened V by 2 bases and J by 2 bases, and 9 bases separated the two germline ends. The germline CDR1 and CDR2 sequences are MRHNA and SNTAGT. The CDR3 has 14 residues. TCRdb keeps only in-frame clones here, not all; method: immunoSEQ multiplex PCR. Among about 730,000 clones listed, 75% to 90% were seen once. These data are also associated with another study on human thymus T cells. That work contributes: Resections were taken during corrective heart surgery, and the thymus tissue came from these. In thymic and blood repertoires alike, V and J usage looked biased.

Sequencing was done on a sample of thymocytes. This clonotype originated in a girl under three years old with a congenital heart defect. The chain employs TRBV6-4 and TRBJ1-1; D call uncertain. CDR3 in amino acids: CASSDGLSNTEAFF. In DNA, the CDR3 is TGTGCCAGCAGTGACGGGCTGAGCAACACTGAAGCTTTCTTT.